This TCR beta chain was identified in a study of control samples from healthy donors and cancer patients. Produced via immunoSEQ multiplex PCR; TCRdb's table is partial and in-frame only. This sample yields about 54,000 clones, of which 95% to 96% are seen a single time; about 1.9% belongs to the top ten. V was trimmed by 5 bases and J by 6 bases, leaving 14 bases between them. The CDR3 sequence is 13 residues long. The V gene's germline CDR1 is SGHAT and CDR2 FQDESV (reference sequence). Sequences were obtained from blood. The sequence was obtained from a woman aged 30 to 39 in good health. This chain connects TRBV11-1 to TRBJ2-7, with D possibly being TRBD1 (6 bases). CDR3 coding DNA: TGTGCCAGCAGCACACAGGGTAGAGGCGAGCAGTACTTC. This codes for CASSTQGRGEQYF.